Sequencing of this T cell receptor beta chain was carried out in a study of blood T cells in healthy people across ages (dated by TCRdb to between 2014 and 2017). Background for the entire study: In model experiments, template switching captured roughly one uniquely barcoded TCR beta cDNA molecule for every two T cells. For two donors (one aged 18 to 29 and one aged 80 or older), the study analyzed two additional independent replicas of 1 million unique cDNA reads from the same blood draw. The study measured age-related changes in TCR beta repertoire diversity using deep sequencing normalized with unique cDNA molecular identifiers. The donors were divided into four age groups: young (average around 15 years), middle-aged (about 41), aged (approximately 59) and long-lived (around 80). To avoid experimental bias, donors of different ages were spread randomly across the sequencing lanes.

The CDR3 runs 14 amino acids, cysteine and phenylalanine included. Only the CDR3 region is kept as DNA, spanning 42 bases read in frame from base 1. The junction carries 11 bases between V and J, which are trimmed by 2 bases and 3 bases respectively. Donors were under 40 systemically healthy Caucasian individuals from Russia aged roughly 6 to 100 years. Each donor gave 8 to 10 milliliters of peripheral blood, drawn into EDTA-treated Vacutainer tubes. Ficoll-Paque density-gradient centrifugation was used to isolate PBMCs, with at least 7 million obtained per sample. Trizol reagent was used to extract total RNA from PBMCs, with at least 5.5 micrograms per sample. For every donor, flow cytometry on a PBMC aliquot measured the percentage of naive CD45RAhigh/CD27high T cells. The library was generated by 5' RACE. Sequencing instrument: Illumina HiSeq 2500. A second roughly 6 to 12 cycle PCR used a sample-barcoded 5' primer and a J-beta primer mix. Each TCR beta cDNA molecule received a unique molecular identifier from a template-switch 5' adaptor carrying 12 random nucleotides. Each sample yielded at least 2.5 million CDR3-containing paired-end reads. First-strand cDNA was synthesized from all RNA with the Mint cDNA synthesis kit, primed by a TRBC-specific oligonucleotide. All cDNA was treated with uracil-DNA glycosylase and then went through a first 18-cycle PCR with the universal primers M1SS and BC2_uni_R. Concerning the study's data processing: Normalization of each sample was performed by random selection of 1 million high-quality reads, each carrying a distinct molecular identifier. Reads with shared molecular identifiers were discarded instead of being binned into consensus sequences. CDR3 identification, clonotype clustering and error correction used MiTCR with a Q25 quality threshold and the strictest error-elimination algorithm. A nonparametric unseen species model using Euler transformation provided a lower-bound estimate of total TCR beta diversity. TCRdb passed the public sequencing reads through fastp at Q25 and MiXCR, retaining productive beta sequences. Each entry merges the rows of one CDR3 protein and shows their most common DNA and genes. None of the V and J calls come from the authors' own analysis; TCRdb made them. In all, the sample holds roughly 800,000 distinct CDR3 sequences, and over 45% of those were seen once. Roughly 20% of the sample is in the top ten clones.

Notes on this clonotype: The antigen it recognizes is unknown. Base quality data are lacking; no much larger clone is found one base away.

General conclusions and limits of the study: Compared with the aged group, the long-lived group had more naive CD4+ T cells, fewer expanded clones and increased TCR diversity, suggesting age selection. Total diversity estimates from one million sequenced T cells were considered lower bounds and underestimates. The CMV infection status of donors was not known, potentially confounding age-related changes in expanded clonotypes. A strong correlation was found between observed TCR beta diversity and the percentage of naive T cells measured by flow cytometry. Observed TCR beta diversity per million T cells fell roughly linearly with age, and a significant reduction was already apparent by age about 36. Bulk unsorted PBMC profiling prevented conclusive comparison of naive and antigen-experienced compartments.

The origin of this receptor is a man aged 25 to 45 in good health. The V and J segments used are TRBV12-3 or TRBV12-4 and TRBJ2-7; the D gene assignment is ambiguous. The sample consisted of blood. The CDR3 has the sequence CASSLLAADYEQYF. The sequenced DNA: TGTGCCAGCAGTTTATTGGCAGCCGACTACGAGCAGTACTTC.